The clone carrying this T cell receptor (beta chain) occurred many times. Its target is not known. As part of library construction, unique molecular identifiers were attached to individual cDNA molecules. One entry per CDR3 protein, called by TCRdb with MiXCR from the 5' RACE reads. This table has approximately 39,000 distinct CDR3 sequences, approximately 9.1% appearing once. The data are from a study of early T cells in non-severe SARS-CoV-2 infection. Study overall: Whole-blood bulk RNA, unsorted, was sequenced, and chains were unpaired. Study findings and constraints: Using VDJdb, the matching emphasized anti-spike CD8 responses while missing private and CD4 specificities.

CDR1 and CDR2 (germline): SGHDT, YYEEEE. The length of the CDR3 is 15 residues. Deletions cut 4 bases from V and 1 base from J, with 15 bases between. The chain joins TRBV5-6 to TRBJ2-7, with a possible D match to TRBD1 (5 bases). The clonotype originates from an adult who was a healthcare worker with PCR-confirmed SARS-CoV-2 infection or an uninfected control (not recorded which). The sequenced material came from whole blood. The CDR3 region has the DNA TGTGCCAGCAGCCTGGCCCCCCAGGGATCCTACGAGCAGTACTTC. Translating it yields CASSLAPQGSYEQYF.